This T cell receptor beta chain was captured in a study of blood T cell repertoires in COVID-19. Study details: Collection of acute and convalescent COVID-19 samples took place in the United States, Italy and Spain.

Authors' methods: Cell counts per sample came from amplifying reference gene primers. The data were produced by immunoSEQ multiplex PCR, yet TCRdb's version contains in-frame clones alone and is incomplete. That table supplies the V and J calls and clone size; D and trimming were determined from the DNA. The table has about 250,000 clones, 70% to 90% seen once. CDR1 and CDR2 (germline): MNHNY, SVGAGI (reference sequence). The CDR3 loop spans 14 amino acids. With 4 bases removed from V and 3 bases from J, the gap between germline ends came to 12 bases. The chain employs TRBV6-6 and TRBJ1-2, with D possibly being TRBD1 (5 bases). This clonotype originated in a woman between 40 and 55 years old who had recovered from COVID-19. Sequencing was done on a sample of peripheral blood. CDR3: CASSSPQADYGYTF. The CDR3 region has the DNA TGTGCCAGCAGTTCCCCACAGGCGGACTATGGCTACACCTTC.